The 11 T cell receptor beta chains presented below share a single source sample, sequenced in a study of spatial heterogeneity in lung cancer. Findings and caveats of the study: Counts that tracked tumor mutation counts were those of expanded intratumoral alpha and beta TCRs.

The antigens of these receptors remain unknown. From the 5' RACE reads, TCRdb called clonotypes with MiXCR, one entry per CDR3 protein. The sample contains approximately 25,000 distinct CDR3 sequences, roughly 10% of which appear only once. Sample time point: sample taken at primary tumor resection. The sequenced sample was lung tumor tissue, obtained at surgery. Receptors originate from a male donor with early-stage non-small cell lung cancer.

This clonotype was seen a handful of times. This chain joins TRBV29-1 and TRBJ2-3, with a weak D call TRBD2 (5 bases). CDR1 SQVTM and CDR2 ANQGSEA come from the germline V gene. This CDR3 is built from 11 residues. Trimming pared 6 bases from V and 5 bases from J, leaving 9 bases between. The CDR3 region has the DNA TGCAGCGTCCGGGAAGGAGATACGCAGTATTTT. It translates to CSVREGDTQYF.

The J gene is TRBJ2-5, the V gene TRBV5-1; D is possibly TRBD1 or TRBD2 (6 bases each). The germline CDR1 and CDR2 sequences are SGHRS and YFSETQ. Trimming took 0 bases from V and 4 from J, leaving 13 bases between them. This CDR3 comprises 15 residues. The CDR3 nucleotides are TGCGCCAGCAGCTTGGAGGGACACGGGGGAGAGACCCAGTACTTC. Amino acids: CASSLEGHGGETQYF. Full variable domain (outside the CDR3, taken from reference TRBV5-1 and TRBJ2-5): KAGVTQTPRYLIKTRGQQVTLSCSPISGHRSVSWYQQTPGQGLQFLFEYFSETQRNKGNFPGRFSGRQFSNSRSEMNVSTLELGDSALYLCASSLEGHGGETQYFGPGTRLLVL.

This chain links TRBV4-1 with TRBJ2-3; a possible D gene is TRBD1 (6 bases). CDR3 length equals 13 residues. Germline values: CDR1 MGHRA, CDR2 YSYEKL. V lost 4 bases to trimming and J lost 5 bases, with 10 bases between them. The CDR3 DNA reads as TGCGCCAGCAGCCGGTCACAGGGAGATACGCAGTATTTT. Amino acids: CASSRSQGDTQYF.

The chain carries TRBV29-1 and TRBJ2-7; 9 bases are a match to TRBD2. With 0 bases clipped from V and 2 bases from J, the junction kept 8 bases outside the gene matches. The CDR3 is made up of 16 amino acids. Germline lookup yields CDR1 SQVTM and CDR2 ANQGSEA. As DNA, the CDR3 is TGCAGCGTTGAAGATCGGCAGACTAGCGGACCCTACGAGCAGTACTTC. This gives the protein CSVEDRQTSGPYEQYF.

This clonotype came up a few times. The chain uses TRBV7-8 and TRBJ2-5; 7 nucleotides align to TRBD1. The CDR3 extends over 14 amino acids. The J segment lost 5 bases and the V segment lost 2 bases, leaving 5 bases of the junction unmatched. CDR1 is SGHVS and CDR2 is FQNEAQ in the germline V gene. The CDR3 sequence: CASSLQGERETQYF. The CDR3 coding sequence is TGTGCCAGCAGCTTACAGGGGGAGAGGGAGACCCAGTACTTC.

The CDR3 loop is CASSGRDRGPGQYF. The DNA for the CDR3 is TGTGCCAGCAGCGGCCGGGACAGGGGACCAGGCCAGTACTTC. The rearrangement joins TRBV7-2 to TRBJ2-5; TRBD1 matches at 10 bases. Germline V lookup: CDR1 SGHTA, CDR2 FQGNSA. V shed 5 bases, J shed 10 bases, and the junction held 10 bases outside the gene matches. This CDR3 spans 14 amino acids.

In this sample, this clonotype is medium-sized. V and J are TRBV4-2 and TRBJ1-5; the D is unclear. Germline CDR1 is LGHNA and CDR2 is YNFKEQ. CDR3 length equals 12 residues. Trimming took 0 bases from V and 6 from J, leaving 3 bases between them. This chain's CDR3 is CASSQEGQPQHF. CDR3 DNA sequence: TGTGCCAGCAGCCAAGAGGGTCAGCCCCAGCATTTT.

This clonotype appeared a few times. The chain employs TRBV13 and TRBJ1-2; 9 nucleotides line up with TRBD1. The CDR3 covers 14 residues. With 6 bases clipped from V and 4 bases from J, the junction kept 6 bases outside the gene matches. Germline V gene data show CDR1 as PRHDT and CDR2 as FYEKMQ (reference sequence). The CDR3 protein is CASRSWDRAYGYTF. The CDR3 DNA sequence: TGTGCCAGCAGGTCATGGGACAGGGCCTATGGCTACACCTTC.

This clonotype was counted many times. V usage is TRBV7-2 and J usage is TRBJ1-1; D is uncertain. The ends were cut back, 5 bases at V and 7 bases at J, with 8 bases in the middle. The CDR3 spans 11 residues. Per germline, CDR1 SGHTA and CDR2 FQGNSA. DNA for the CDR3: TGTGCCAGCAGCCCCCTAGGTGAAGCTTTCTTT. Its translation: CASSPLGEAFF.

This clonotype was picked up many times. The chain has TRBV27 and TRBJ2-5, with D unresolved. Germline CDR1 MNHEY, CDR2 SMNVEV (reference sequence). Trimming took off 3 bases at V and 2 bases at J, with 7 bases between the two ends. CDR3 length: 13 residues. The CDR3 DNA sequence: TGTGCCAGCAGTTTGAGGCGGCAAGAGACCCAGTACTTC. Amino acids: CASSLRRQETQYF.

For the CDR3, the DNA is TGTGCCAGCAGCTTAACTCCCTCCAATGAGCAGTTCTTC. This sequence encodes CASSLTPSNEQFF. The rearrangement links TRBV7-9 to TRBJ2-1; D remains unclear. The ends were cut back, 2 bases at V and 6 bases at J, with 8 bases in the middle. Germline CDR1 and CDR2: SEHNR and FQNEAQ (reference sequence). The CDR3 length is 13 residues.